The 24 T cell receptor beta chains below come from one sample, sequenced in a study of blood T cell repertoires in COVID-19. Some clones are missing from TCRdb's copy, which holds only in-frame ones; the method was immunoSEQ multiplex PCR. The sample includes about 150,000 clones, about 85% of them seen just once. Material for sequencing was peripheral blood. The receptors were gathered from a woman in her 70s with acute or convalescent COVID-19.

This sequence joins TRBV7-2 and TRBJ1-4; TRBD1 matches 7 bases. Germline lookup yields CDR1 SGHTA and CDR2 FQGNSA. CDR3 length equals 15 residues. V dropped 3 bases and J dropped 8; count of bases not matched to a gene: 9. The CDR3 sequence is CASSFQTGKGEKLFF. The DNA for the CDR3 is TGTGCCAGCAGCTTTCAGACAGGGAAAGGGGAAAAACTGTTTTTT.

The chain uses TRBV19 and TRBJ1-5; no definite D call. Germline CDR1 is LNHDA and CDR2 is SQIVND (reference sequence). V was trimmed by 3 bases and J by 9 bases, leaving 18 bases between them. This CDR3 has 15 amino acids. The CDR3 bases are TGTGCCAGTAGTATTTCGGTGTCGCAGGTTTGGCCCCAGCATTTT. Amino acids: CASSISVSQVWPQHF.

The rearrangement links TRBV7-8 to TRBJ2-2; TRBD1 agrees at 8 bases. Germline V gene sequence: CDR1 SGHVS, CDR2 FQNEAQ. Germline trimming cut 5 bases from V and 10 bases from J; bases unmatched to any gene: 6. The CDR3 runs to 13 residues. CDR3 loop: CASSIRQGMELFF. CDR3 DNA sequence: TGTGCCAGCAGCATCCGACAGGGGATGGAGCTGTTTTTT.

The V and J genes are TRBV5-1 and TRBJ1-5; weak D call: TRBD1 (5 bases). CDR1 is SGHRS, CDR2 YFSETQ, per germline. V lost 1 base to trimming and J lost 6 bases, with 11 bases between them. The CDR3 totals 14 residues. The CDR3 spells CASSLRGEGQPQHF. CDR3 coding DNA: TGCGCCAGCAGCTTGCGAGGGGAGGGTCAGCCCCAGCATTTT.

The rearrangement uses TRBV6-5 and TRBJ2-4, with TRBD1 matching over 8 bases. Looked up from germline, CDR1 is MNHEY and CDR2 is SVGAGI. This CDR3 has 15 residues. Trimming took 8 bases from V and 0 from J; bases not matched to a gene: 6. The chain's CDR3 is CASDRGQLAKNIQYF. The CDR3 DNA reads TGTGCCAGCGACAGGGGCCAACTAGCCAAAAACATTCAGTACTTC.

The rearrangement joins TRBV28 to TRBJ2-1, with TRBD1 identical over 9 bases. This CDR3 is 16 amino acids long. The germline V gene encodes CDR1 MDHEN and CDR2 SYDVKM. V shed 5 bases and J 4 bases; nucleotides not matched to a gene: 9. The CDR3 reads CASSTLDRGYYNEQFF. CDR3 coding DNA: TGTGCCAGCAGTACCCTGGACAGGGGCTATTACAATGAGCAGTTCTTC.

In its sample, this clone was seen once. The chain employs TRBV7-9 and TRBJ2-1; D perhaps matches TRBD1 (6 bases). This CDR3 has 16 amino acids. V lost 5 bases and J lost 6, with 20 bases in between. The germline V gene has CDR1 SEHNR and CDR2 FQNEAQ (reference sequence). Here the CDR3 reads CASSSRGSLEINEQFF. The CDR3, as DNA: TGTGCCAGCAGCAGCAGGGGTTCCCTTGAGATCAATGAGCAGTTCTTC.

The chain carries TRBV15 and TRBJ1-3, with D possibly TRBD1 on 5 matching bases. The V end lost 0 bases, the J end lost 3 bases, and 9 bases lay between the germline ends. Germline V lookup: CDR1 LNHNV, CDR2 YYDKDF (reference sequence). The CDR3 extends over 15 amino acids. The CDR3 sequence: CATSREGQGGNTIYF. The CDR3 bases are TGTGCCACCAGCAGAGAAGGACAAGGTGGAAACACCATATATTTT.

The chain combines TRBV4-3 with TRBJ1-5, with D unclear. Germline assignment: CDR1 LGHNA and CDR2 YSLEER. CDR3 size: 15 residues. V dropped 0 bases and J dropped 0 bases, with 6 bases sitting between them. Here the CDR3 reads CASSQEHYSNQPQHF. Here the CDR3 DNA reads TGCGCCAGCAGCCAAGAACACTATAGCAATCAGCCCCAGCATTTT.

This clone appeared a single time. J is TRBJ2-5 and V is TRBV11-2; 9 nucleotides agree with TRBD2. The V gene's germline CDR1 is SGHAT and CDR2 FQNNGV. Trimming took 1 base from V and 5 from J; bases not matched to a gene: 5. This CDR3 spans 15 amino acids. The CDR3 reads CASSLVSGGTETQYF. In nucleotides, the CDR3 is TGTGCCAGCAGCTTAGTGAGCGGGGGGACGGAGACCCAGTACTTC.

The CDR3 protein is CASSFRQGDEKLFF. The CDR3 DNA reads TGCGCCAGCAGCTTCAGGCAGGGGGATGAAAAACTGTTTTTT. V is TRBV5-1 and J is TRBJ1-4; 7 nucleotides line up with TRBD1. Germline V gene lookup returns CDR1 SGHRS and CDR2 YFSETQ. V was pared by 2 bases and J by 6 bases, with 4 bases of the junction left unmatched. CDR3 length: 14 residues. The full variable domain, with the rest looked up from reference TRBV5-1 and TRBJ1-4, is KAGVTQTPRYLIKTRGQQVTLSCSPISGHRSVSWYQQTPGQGLQFLFEYFSETQRNKGNFPGRFSGRQFSNSRSEMNVSTLELGDSALYLCASSFRQGDEKLFFGSGTQLSVL.

V usage is TRBV28 and J usage is TRBJ1-5; 7 bases match TRBD1. Germline V gene data show CDR1 as MDHEN and CDR2 as SYDVKM. The CDR3 spans 17 residues. V was clipped by 6 bases and J by 2 bases; unmatched bases: 13. CDR3 residues: CASRNTEGAWGNQPQHF. The DNA for the CDR3 is TGTGCCAGCAGAAACACTGAGGGGGCCTGGGGCAATCAGCCCCAGCATTTT. The full variable domain, in which reference TRBV28 and TRBJ1-5 provide the parts outside the CDR3, is DVKVTQSSRYLVKRTGEKVFLECVQDMDHENMFWYRQDPGLGLRLIYFSYDVKMKEKGDIPEGYSVSREKKERFSLILESASTNQTSMYLCASRNTEGAWGNQPQHFGDGTRLSIL.

This chain connects TRBV3-1 (or the pseudogene TRBV3-2) to TRBJ2-5; D remains unclear. The CDR3 sequence is 12 residues long. The germline V gene has CDR1 LGHDT and CDR2 YNNKEL (reference sequence). Trimming took off 1 base at V and 7 bases at J, with 7 bases between the two ends. The CDR3 DNA reads as TGTGCCAGCAGCCAAGGCTCGGGGACCCAGTACTTC. Translation: CASSQGSGTQYF.

The rearrangement joins TRBV11-2 to TRBJ2-5, with D possibly matching TRBD1 (6 bases). The CDR3 is made up of 13 amino acids. V was clipped by 3 bases and J by 2 bases, with 7 bases between them. The V gene's germline CDR1 is SGHAT and CDR2 FQNNGV. The CDR3 DNA reads as TGTGCCAGCAGCTTCGGGACACAAGAGACCCAGTACTTC. Protein sequence: CASSFGTQETQYF.

V usage is TRBV9 and J usage is TRBJ1-2; D gene uncertain. The CDR3 covers 13 residues. Germline CDR1 is SGDLS and CDR2 is YYNGEE. With 0 bases removed from V and 8 bases from J, the gap between germline ends came to 11 bases. CDR3 DNA sequence: TGTGCCAGCAGCGTAGAAGGACTGCACGGCTACACCTTC. Translation: CASSVEGLHGYTF.

The chain recombines TRBV2 with TRBJ2-3, with D perhaps matching TRBD1 (5 bases). The V gene's germline CDR1 is SNHLY and CDR2 FYNNEI. Trimming left V 4 bases short and J 0 bases short, with 11 bases between. The CDR3 totals 15 residues. CDR3 amino acids: CASSGQKTSTDTQYF. In DNA form, the CDR3 reads TGTGCCAGCAGTGGACAGAAGACTAGCACAGATACGCAGTATTTT. Supplemented by reference TRBV2 and TRBJ2-3, the full variable domain reads EPEVTQTPSHQVTQMGQEVILRCVPISNHLYFYWYRQILGQKVEFLVSFYNNEISEKSEIFDDQFSVERPDGSNFTLKIRSTKLEDSAMYFCASSGQKTSTDTQYFGPGTRLTVL.

This clone was detected once. The chain uses TRBV13 and TRBJ2-3; 9 bases line up with TRBD2. This CDR3 region has 16 residues. V was pared by 5 bases and J by 5 bases, with 11 bases of the junction left unmatched. Germline values: CDR1 PRHDT, CDR2 FYEKMQ (reference sequence). DNA for the CDR3: TGTGCCAGCAGCCTGGGGACTAGCCTTGGAAAAGATACGCAGTATTTT. Translated: CASSLGTSLGKDTQYF.

The table lists this clone with a count of one. The chain carries TRBV2 and TRBJ1-5; the D is unclear. This CDR3 is built from 15 residues. V was shortened by 6 bases and J by 3 bases, with 15 bases between the two germline ends. Germline values: CDR1 SNHLY, CDR2 FYNNEI. The CDR3 nucleotides read TGTGCCAGCAGGTGGAGGATAAGGGACAATCAGCCCCAGCATTTT. It encodes CASRWRIRDNQPQHF.

The chain employs TRBV5-3 and TRBJ2-1, with 12 bases aligning to TRBD2. TRBV5-3 counts as an open reading frame of uncertain function. There are 15 residues in the CDR3. With 4 bases clipped from V and 2 bases from J, the junction kept 1 base outside the gene matches. CDR3 nucleotides: TGTGCCAGAAGCCCTAGCGGGGGGGCCTACAATGAGCAGTTCTTC. It translates to CARSPSGGAYNEQFF.

J is TRBJ1-1 and V is TRBV29-1; a possible D gene is TRBD1 (6 bases). The CDR3 runs to 16 residues. CDR1 and CDR2 from the germline V gene are SQVTM and ANQGSEA. The V and J ends lost 3 bases and 0 bases respectively, with 17 bases between them. For the CDR3, the DNA is TGCAGCGTTGATCAGGGACATCTCCGCATGAACACTGAAGCTTTCTTT. Translated, it gives CSVDQGHLRMNTEAFF. Using reference TRBV29-1 and TRBJ1-1 for the parts outside the CDR3, the full variable domain is SAVISQKPSRDICQRGTSLTIQCQVDSQVTMMFWYRQQPGQSLTLIATANQGSEATYESGFVIDKFPISRPNLTFSTLTVSNMSPEDSSIYLCSVDQGHLRMNTEAFFGQGTRLTVV.

V gene TRBV5-1 combines with J gene TRBJ2-3, with 8 nucleotides matching TRBD2. Germline trimming cut 2 bases from V and 4 bases from J; bases unmatched to any gene: 6. CDR3 length: 15 residues. The V gene's germline CDR1 is SGHRS and CDR2 YFSETQ. The CDR3 sequence is CASSLPAGAADTQYF. The DNA of the CDR3 is TGCGCCAGCAGCTTACCAGCGGGGGCGGCAGATACGCAGTATTTT.

The CDR3 DNA follows: TGTGCCAGCAGAGGACAGCCGTCCCATGAGCAGTTCTTC. It codes for CASRGQPSHEQFF. V and J are TRBV27 and TRBJ2-1, with D maybe TRBD1 (6 bases). Germline loops: CDR1 MNHEY, CDR2 SMNVEV (reference sequence). CDR3 length: 13 amino acids. Trimming removed 6 bases from V and 8 bases from J, with 14 bases in between.

The genes are TRBV9 and TRBJ1-3; 8 bases line up with TRBD1. From germline, CDR1 is SGDLS and CDR2 YYNGEE. This CDR3 comprises 18 residues. The V and J ends lost 3 bases and 0 bases, in that order; junction bases with no gene match: 11. The CDR3 sequence is CASSGGTGPQFSGNTIYF. The CDR3 coding sequence is TGTGCCAGCAGCGGGGGGACAGGCCCTCAATTCTCTGGAAACACCATATATTTT.

The chain carries TRBV7-9 and TRBJ2-7, with 7 bases that match TRBD2. The CDR3 length is 14 residues. Germline CDR1 SEHNR, CDR2 FQNEAQ (reference sequence). J gave up 0 bases and V 4 bases, and 3 bases lay outside the gene matches. The CDR3 DNA sequence: TGTGCCAGCAGCTACGGGACTATCTCCTACGAGCAGTACTTC. It specifies CASSYGTISYEQYF. The full variable domain, with the rest looked up from reference TRBV7-9 and TRBJ2-7, is DTGVSQNPRHKITKRGQNVTFRCDPISEHNRLYWYRQTLGQGPEFLTYFQNEAQLEKSRLLSDRFSAERPKGSFSTLEIQRTEQGDSAMYLCASSYGTISYEQYFGPGTRLTVT.